This T cell receptor beta chain was captured in a study of blood T cell repertoires in COVID-19. Background on the study: Both acute and convalescent COVID-19 samples were obtained from the United States, Italy and Spain.

The CDR3 runs 16 residues. Germline loops: CDR1 MRHNA, CDR2 SNTAGT. V was clipped by 0 bases and J by 4 bases, with 15 bases between them. Per the original data handling: For nucleated cells, counts were estimated from reference gene primer amplification. Some clones are missing from TCRdb's copy, which holds only in-frame ones; the method was immunoSEQ multiplex PCR. The DNA gave D and trimming, while V, J and clone size come from that table. The profile shows under 200,000 clones, around 84% of them singletons. Participant reports of clinical history set cohort assignment. Symptom resolution, clearance, or two negative PCRs marked donors in Cohort 3 as recovered.

The chain has TRBV6-4 and TRBJ1-2; D not certain. The receptor's source is a man aged 50-60 years who had recovered from COVID-19. The sample taken for sequencing was PBMCs or T cells enriched from blood (not recorded which). CDR3 nucleotides: TGTGCCAGCAGTGACTCGAACACAGACAACTTCTATGGCTACACCTTC. As protein: CASSDSNTDNFYGYTF.